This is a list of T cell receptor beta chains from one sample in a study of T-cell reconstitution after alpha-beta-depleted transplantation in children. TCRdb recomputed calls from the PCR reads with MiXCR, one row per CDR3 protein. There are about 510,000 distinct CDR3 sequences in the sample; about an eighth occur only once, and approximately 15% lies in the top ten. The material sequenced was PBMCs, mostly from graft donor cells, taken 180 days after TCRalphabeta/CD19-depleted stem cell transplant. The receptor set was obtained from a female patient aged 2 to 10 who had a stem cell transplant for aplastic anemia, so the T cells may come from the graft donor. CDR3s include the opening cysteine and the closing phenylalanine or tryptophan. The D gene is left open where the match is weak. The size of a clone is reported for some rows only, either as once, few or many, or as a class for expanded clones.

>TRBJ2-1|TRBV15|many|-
CATSRDHAGAPPTEQFF
TGTGCCACCAGCAGAGATCATGCGGGGGCGCCTCCCACTGAGCAGTTCTTC
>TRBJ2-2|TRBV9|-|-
CASSVSLGATGELFF
TGTGCCAGCAGCGTTTCCCTAGGAGCAACCGGGGAGCTGTTTTTT
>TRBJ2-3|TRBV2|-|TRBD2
CASSQRSSGGSDTQYF
TGTGCCAGCAGTCAAAGGAGTAGCGGGGGGTCAGATACGCAGTATTTT
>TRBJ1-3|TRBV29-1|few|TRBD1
CSVEDDPEGAYGNTIYF
TGCAGCGTTGAAGATGACCCCGAGGGGGCTTATGGAAACACCATATATTTT
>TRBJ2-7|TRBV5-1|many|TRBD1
CASSLGDRSYEQYF
TGCGCCAGCAGCTTAGGGGACAGAAGCTACGAGCAGTACTTC
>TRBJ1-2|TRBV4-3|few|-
CASSQEAEANYGYTF
TGCGCCAGCAGCCAAGAGGCAGAGGCTAACTATGGCTACACCTTC
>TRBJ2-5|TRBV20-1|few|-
CSHDRGGAETQYF
TGCAGCCACGACCGTGGGGGAGCAGAGACCCAGTACTTC
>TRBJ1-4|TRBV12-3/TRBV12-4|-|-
CASSLAPGNLFF
TGTGCCAGCAGTTTGGCGCCAGGAAACCTGTTTTTT
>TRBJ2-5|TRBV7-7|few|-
CASSLRPAPEETQYF
TGTGCCAGCAGCCTGAGGCCGGCGCCTGAAGAGACCCAGTACTTC
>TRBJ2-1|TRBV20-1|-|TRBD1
CSAISGQGVDNEQFF
TGCAGTGCTATCTCGGGACAGGGGGTTGACAATGAGCAGTTCTTC
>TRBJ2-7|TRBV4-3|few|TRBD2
CASSPAGLAGVEQYF
TGCGCCAGCAGCCCTGCCGGACTAGCGGGAGTAGAGCAGTACTTC
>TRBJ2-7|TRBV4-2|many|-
CASSQDRREQYF
TGTGCCAGCAGCCAAGATCGTCGCGAGCAGTACTTC
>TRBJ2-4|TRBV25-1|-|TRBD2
CASTAGGGLGSQYF
TGTGCCAGCACGGCGGGAGGCGGATTAGGCAGTCAGTACTTC
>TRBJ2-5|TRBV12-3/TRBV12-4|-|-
CASSFGGPQETQYF
TGTGCCAGCAGTTTCGGGGGGCCCCAAGAGACCCAGTACTTC
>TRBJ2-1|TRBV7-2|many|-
CASRLLSEQFF
TGTGCCAGCAGGCTACTCAGTGAGCAGTTCTTC
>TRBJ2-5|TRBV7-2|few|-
CASSLVGLRETQYF
TGTGCCAGCAGCTTAGTTGGGCTGCGTGAGACCCAGTACTTC
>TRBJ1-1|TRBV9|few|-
CASSVAKDVENTEAFF
TGTGCCAGCAGCGTAGCAAAGGACGTTGAAAACACTGAAGCTTTCTTT
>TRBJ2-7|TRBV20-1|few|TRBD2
CSASRGVSYEQYF
TGCAGTGCTAGCCGGGGGGTCTCCTACGAGCAGTACTTC
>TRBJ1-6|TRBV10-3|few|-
CAITDGGGRMPLHF
TGTGCCATCACCGACGGGGGCGGGAGGATGCCCCTCCACTTT
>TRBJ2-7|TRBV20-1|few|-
CSARRGVDSEQYF
TGCAGTGCACGCCGCGGTGTAGACTCCGAGCAGTACTTC
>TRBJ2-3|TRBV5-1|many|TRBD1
CASSGDRSTDTQYF
TGCGCCAGCAGCGGGGACAGATCCACAGATACGCAGTATTTT
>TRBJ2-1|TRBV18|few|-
CASSLGGRSNEQFF
TGTGCCAGCTCACTAGGGGGGCGCAGCAATGAGCAGTTCTTC
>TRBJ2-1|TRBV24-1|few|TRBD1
CATEPAGTGYNEQFF
TGTGCCACCGAACCAGCCGGGACAGGCTACAATGAGCAGTTCTTC